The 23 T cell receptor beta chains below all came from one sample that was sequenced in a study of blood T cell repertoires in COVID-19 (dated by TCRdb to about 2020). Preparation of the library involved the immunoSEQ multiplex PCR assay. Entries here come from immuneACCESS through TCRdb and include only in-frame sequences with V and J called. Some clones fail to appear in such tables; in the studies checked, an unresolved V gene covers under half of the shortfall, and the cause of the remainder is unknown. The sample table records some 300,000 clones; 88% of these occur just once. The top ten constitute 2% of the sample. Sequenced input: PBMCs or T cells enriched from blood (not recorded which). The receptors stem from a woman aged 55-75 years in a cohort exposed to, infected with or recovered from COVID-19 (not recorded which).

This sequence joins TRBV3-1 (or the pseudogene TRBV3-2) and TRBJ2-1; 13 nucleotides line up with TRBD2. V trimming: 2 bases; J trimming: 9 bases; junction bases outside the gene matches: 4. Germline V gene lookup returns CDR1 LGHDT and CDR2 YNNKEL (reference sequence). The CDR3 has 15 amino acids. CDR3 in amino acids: CASSQTGLAGFEQFF. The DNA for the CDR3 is TGTGCCAGCAGCCAAACGGGACTAGCGGGATTTGAGCAGTTCTTC.

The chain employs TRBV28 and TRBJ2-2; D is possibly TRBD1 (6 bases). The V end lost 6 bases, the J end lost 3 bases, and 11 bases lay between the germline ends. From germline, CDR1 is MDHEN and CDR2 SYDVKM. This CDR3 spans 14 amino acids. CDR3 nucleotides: TGTGCCAGCAGGCAGGGGCGCGACACCGGGGAGCTGTTTTTT. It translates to CASRQGRDTGELFF.

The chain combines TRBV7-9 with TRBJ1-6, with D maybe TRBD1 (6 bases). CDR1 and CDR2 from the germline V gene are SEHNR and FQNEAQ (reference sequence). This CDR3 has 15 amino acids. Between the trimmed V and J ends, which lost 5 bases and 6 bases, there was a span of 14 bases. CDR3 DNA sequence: TGTGCCAGCAGCGCTCTACAGGGATTTAATTCACCCCTCCACTTT. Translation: CASSALQGFNSPLHF.

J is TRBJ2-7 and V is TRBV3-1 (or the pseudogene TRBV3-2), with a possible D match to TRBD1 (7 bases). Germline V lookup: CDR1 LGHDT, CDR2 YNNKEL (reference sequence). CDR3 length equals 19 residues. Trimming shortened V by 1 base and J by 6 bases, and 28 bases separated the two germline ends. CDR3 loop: CASSQGKTGSPEGLPEQYF. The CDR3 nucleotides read TGTGCCAGCAGCCAAGGAAAGACAGGGTCCCCGGAGGGCCTACCCGAGCAGTACTTC.

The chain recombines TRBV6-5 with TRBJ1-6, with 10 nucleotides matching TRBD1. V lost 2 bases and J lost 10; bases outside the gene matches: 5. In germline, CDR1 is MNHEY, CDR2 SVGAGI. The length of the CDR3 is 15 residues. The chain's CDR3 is CASSYTDRGKSPLHF. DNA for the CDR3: TGTGCCAGCAGTTACACGGACAGGGGGAAGTCACCCCTCCACTTT.

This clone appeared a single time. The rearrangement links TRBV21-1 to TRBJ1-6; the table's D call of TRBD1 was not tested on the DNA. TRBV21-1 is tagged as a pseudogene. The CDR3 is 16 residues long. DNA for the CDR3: TGTGCCAGCAGCAAAGGGGACAGGGGATATAATTCACCCCTCCACTTT. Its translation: CASSKGDRGYNSPLHF.

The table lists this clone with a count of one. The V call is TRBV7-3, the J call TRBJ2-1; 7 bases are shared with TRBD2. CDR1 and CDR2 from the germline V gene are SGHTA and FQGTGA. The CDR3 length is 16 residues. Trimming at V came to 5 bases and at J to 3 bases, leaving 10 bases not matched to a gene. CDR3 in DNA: TGTGCCAGCAGCCCAAGTGCTAGCGGTCTCTACAATGAGCAGTTCTTC. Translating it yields CASSPSASGLYNEQFF.

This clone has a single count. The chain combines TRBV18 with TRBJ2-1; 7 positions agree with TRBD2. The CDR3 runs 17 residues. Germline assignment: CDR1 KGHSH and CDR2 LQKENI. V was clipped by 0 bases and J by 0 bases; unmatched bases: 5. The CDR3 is CASSPPVSGNSYNEQFF. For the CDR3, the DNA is TGTGCCAGCTCACCACCGGTGAGCGGGAACTCCTACAATGAGCAGTTCTTC.

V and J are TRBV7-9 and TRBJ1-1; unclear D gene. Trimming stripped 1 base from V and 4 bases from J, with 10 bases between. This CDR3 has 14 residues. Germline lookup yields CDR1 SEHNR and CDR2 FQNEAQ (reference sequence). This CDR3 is CASSLGGSGTEAFF. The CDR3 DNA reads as TGTGCCAGCAGCTTAGGCGGGTCGGGCACTGAAGCTTTCTTT.

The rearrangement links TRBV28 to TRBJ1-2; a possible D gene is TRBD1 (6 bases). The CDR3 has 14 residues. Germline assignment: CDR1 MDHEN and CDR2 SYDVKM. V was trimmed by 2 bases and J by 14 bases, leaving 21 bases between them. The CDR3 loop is CASSLGGGQGTRTF. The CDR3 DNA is TGTGCCAGCAGTTTAGGGGGCGGGCAGGGGACTAGGACCTTC.

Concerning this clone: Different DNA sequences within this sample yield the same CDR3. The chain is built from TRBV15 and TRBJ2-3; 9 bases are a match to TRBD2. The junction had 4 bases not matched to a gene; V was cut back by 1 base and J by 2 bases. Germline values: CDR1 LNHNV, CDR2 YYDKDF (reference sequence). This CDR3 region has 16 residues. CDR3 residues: CATSRARTSATDTQYF. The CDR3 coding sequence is TGTGCCACCAGCAGAGCACGGACTAGCGCCACAGATACGCAGTATTTT.

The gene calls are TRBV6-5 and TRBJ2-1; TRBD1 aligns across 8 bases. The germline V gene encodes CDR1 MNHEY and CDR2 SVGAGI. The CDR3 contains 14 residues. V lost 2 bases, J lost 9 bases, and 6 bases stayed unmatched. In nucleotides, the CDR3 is TGTGCCAGCAGTTACGGGACAGGAGCGGGTGAGCAGTTCTTC. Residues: CASSYGTGAGEQFF.

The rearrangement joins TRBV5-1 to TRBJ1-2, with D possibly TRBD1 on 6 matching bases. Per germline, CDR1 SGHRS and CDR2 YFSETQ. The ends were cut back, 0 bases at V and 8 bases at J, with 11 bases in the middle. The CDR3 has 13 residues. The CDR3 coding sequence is TGCGCCAGCAGCTTGGCCGAACAGGGCGGCTACACCTTC. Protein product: CASSLAEQGGYTF.

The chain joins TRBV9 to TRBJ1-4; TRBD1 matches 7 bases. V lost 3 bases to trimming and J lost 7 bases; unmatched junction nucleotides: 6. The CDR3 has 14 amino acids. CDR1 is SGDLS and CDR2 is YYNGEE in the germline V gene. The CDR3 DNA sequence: TGTGCCAGCAGCGCCACAGGGGTGACTGAAAAACTGTTTTTT. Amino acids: CASSATGVTEKLFF.

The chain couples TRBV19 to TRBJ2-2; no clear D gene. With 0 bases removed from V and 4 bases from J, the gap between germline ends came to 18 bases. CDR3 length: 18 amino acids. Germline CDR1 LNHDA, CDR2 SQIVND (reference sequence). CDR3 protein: CASSIESPSFASTGELFF. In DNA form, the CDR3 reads TGTGCCAGTAGTATAGAATCACCCTCCTTTGCTAGCACCGGGGAGCTGTTTTTT.

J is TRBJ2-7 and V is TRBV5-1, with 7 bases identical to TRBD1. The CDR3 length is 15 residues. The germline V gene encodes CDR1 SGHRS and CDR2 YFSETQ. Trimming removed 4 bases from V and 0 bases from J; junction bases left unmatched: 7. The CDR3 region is CASSPPDRSSYEQYF. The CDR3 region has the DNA TGCGCCAGCAGCCCACCGGACAGGAGCTCCTACGAGCAGTACTTC.

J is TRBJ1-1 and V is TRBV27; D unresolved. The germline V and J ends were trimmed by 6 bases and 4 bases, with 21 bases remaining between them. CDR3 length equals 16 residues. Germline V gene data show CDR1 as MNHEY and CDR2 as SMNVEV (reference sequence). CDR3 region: CASSSFGGLDGTEAFF. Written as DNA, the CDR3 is TGTGCCAGCAGCTCCTTCGGAGGGTTGGATGGCACTGAAGCTTTCTTT.

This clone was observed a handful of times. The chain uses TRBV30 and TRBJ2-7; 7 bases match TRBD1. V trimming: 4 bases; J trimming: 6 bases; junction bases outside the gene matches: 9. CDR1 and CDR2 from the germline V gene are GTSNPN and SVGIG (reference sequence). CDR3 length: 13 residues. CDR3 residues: CAWTTGFLGEQYF. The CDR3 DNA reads TGTGCCTGGACGACAGGGTTCCTCGGCGAGCAGTACTTC.

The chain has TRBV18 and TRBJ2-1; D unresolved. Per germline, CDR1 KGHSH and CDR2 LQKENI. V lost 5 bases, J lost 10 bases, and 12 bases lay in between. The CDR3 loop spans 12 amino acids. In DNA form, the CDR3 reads TGTGCCAGCTCAGCGTTCGTATACGAGCAGTTCTTC. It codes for CASSAFVYEQFF.

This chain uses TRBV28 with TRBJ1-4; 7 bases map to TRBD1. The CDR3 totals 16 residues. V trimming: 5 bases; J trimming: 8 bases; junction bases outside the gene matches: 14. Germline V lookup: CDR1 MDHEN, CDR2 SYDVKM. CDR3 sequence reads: CASSPHMTGLNEKLFF. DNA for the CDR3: TGTGCCAGCAGTCCGCACATGACAGGGCTCAACGAAAAACTGTTTTTT. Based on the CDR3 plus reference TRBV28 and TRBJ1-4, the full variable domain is DVKVTQSSRYLVKRTGEKVFLECVQDMDHENMFWYRQDPGLGLRLIYFSYDVKMKEKGDIPEGYSVSREKKERFSLILESASTNQTSMYLCASSPHMTGLNEKLFFGSGTQLSVL.

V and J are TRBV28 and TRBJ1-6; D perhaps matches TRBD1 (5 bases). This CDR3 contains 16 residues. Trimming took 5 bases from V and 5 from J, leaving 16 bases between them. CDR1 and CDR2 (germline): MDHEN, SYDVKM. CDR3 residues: CASSPYSTGDNSPLHF. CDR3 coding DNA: TGTGCCAGCAGTCCCTACTCAACGGGGGATAATTCACCCCTCCACTTT.

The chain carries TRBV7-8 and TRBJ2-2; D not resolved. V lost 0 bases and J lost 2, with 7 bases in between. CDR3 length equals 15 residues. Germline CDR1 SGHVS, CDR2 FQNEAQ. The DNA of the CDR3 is TGTGCCAGCAGCTTAGCGAACTCAAACACCGGGGAGCTGTTTTTT. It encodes CASSLANSNTGELFF.

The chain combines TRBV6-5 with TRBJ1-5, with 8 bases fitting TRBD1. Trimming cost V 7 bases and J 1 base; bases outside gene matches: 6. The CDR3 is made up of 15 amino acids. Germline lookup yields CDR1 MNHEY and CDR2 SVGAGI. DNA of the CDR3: TGTGCCAGCAAGCGACAGGGGATAAGCAATCAGCCCCAGCATTTT. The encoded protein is CASKRQGISNQPQHF.